This T cell receptor beta chain originates from a study of shared clonotypes between healthy human individuals. The CDR3 length is 13 residues. Germline V gene lookup returns CDR1 SNHLY and CDR2 FYNNEI. V was clipped by 6 bases and J by 5 bases, with 14 bases between them. Sorted-subset replicate PCRs used around 220 ng DNA, about 30,000 T cell genomes. Clones were sequenced by immunoSEQ multiplex PCR, and TCRdb holds only the in-frame ones, with some missing. The table lists over a million clones, more than 75% of them singletons. Study-wide findings and caveats: Shared across a few donors were around 5% of the naive CD4 clonotypes.

Every donor was a Caucasian adult from Nashville, Tennessee. A CD45RA-negative memory subset and a CD45RA+ naive subset were separated from the CD4+ cells. About this clone itself: What it binds is not known.

The receptor was derived from a man aged 18 to 30 in good health. Some clones in this sample may be carry-over from other donors' samples. Sequencing was carried out using memory CD4+ T cells from PBMCs. Subset in this sample: CD45RA-negative fraction. The chain carries TRBV2 and TRBJ2-7, with D unresolved. CDR3 residues: CASRFSGEDEQYF. CDR3 nucleotide sequence: TGTGCCAGCAGGTTCAGTGGGGAAGACGAGCAGTACTTC.